This paragraph covers one TCR beta chain sequence. Its target antigen remains unknown. Per-base quality was not reported, and no clone a single base away is much larger than it. TCRbeta CDR3 regions were profiled with the immunoSEQ Assay using bias-controlled multiplex PCR amplification of genomic DNA. Concerning the study's data processing: To quantify the absolute abundance of each unique TCRbeta CDR3 region, the sequences were collapsed and filtered. Two models were used to test differential abundance: a binomial model (Fisher-equivalent) and a beta-binomial model that adds time-dependent variance fitted from healthy donors. Clones with fewer than 5 combined templates were removed, and differential abundance was called for clones with a Benjamini-Hochberg FDR below 0.01. Using the form v = (b*log(k)+a)^2, the beta-binomial variance was modeled as a function of the total template count across the two samples. The table was pulled from immuneACCESS by TCRdb, which kept in-frame rearrangements only. Such tables lose some clones; where checked, under half of the loss comes from unresolved V genes, and the rest has no known cause. The V and J calls and clone size were taken over from that table, and D and trimming were inferred from the DNA. The sample table holds around 70,000 clones, of which roughly nine tenths were seen once. Under 3.5% of the sample goes to the ten largest clones.

No immune events, such as infections, were documented for the healthy donors during the collection period. To calibrate time-dependent variance in a beta-binomial model of T-cell clone differential abundance, blood repertoires from healthy donors were used as a training cohort. The training cohort was composed of 10 or so healthy donors, 3 female and 7 male. The donors were between roughly 25 and 70 years old, with an average age of approximately 45 years. Whole blood, obtained from a commercial supplier, was collected from each healthy donor at three time points spaced around 2 weeks apart. For immunosequencing, genomic DNA was extracted from whole blood that had not been sorted. Trimming removed 6 bases from V and 4 bases from J; the gene matches leave 6 bases unexplained. From the cysteine through the phenylalanine, the CDR3 covers 15 amino acids. The CDR3 DNA has 45 bases and is translated from base 1. From the germline V gene, CDR1 is MNHEY and CDR2 is SVGAGI.

The record originates from a study of identifying expanded T cells in peripheral blood (dated by TCRdb to about 2019). With respect to the entire study: Separate aliquots of the same genomic DNA pool were sequenced to produce technical replicates, and four replicates were compared in pairs. Study-wide findings and limitations: In all healthy donors, the variance in clone template counts between samples taken around two weeks apart rose significantly as total template count increased. Around 1.3 differentially abundant clones were flagged by the binomial model between technical replicates, whereas about 16 and 19 were flagged over two weeks and four weeks, respectively. Both the number of clones called differentially abundant and the false-positive rate were significantly reduced by the beta-binomial model across all healthy-donor time intervals. The authors expected that over much longer intervals, such as months to years, biological variance in healthy repertoires might increase even further.

Sequences were obtained from blood. The origin of this receptor is a person aged 18-69 years in good health. The chain employs TRBV6-5 and TRBJ2-1, with TRBD2 matching 10 junction bases. The DNA sequence reads TGTGCCAGCAGAAGGACTAGCGGTTTATACAATGAGCAGTTCTTC. This encodes CASRRTSGLYNEQFF.